This TCR beta chain was retrieved from a study of cytomegalovirus exposure and HLA in healthy donors. General observations from the study: Researchers reported in a later analysis that common viral pathogens appeared linked to several top clusters. Previously analyzed data showed that most TCR beta V segments were productive at a frequency of about 87% or about 30%.

On this clone: Its cognate antigen is unknown.

The study ran its PCR with 60 Vbeta and 13 Jbeta primers. Only in-frame clones appear in the TCRdb table, and some are missing; sequencing was by immunoSEQ multiplex PCR. The repertoire holds tens of thousands of clones, with around 89% as singletons. The sequencing input was PBMCs. This clonotype originated in a woman in her twenties or thirties in good health and CMV-seropositive.

The CDR3 here is CASSFSAGGTNTQYF. In DNA, the CDR3 is TGTGCCAGCAGCTTCTCAGCGGGGGGCACGAATACGCAGTATTTT. The chain couples TRBV5-4 to TRBJ2-3; TRBD2 matches at 9 bases. CDR3 length: 15 residues. Germline loops: CDR1 SGHNT, CDR2 YYREEE (reference sequence). The J segment lost 7 bases and the V segment lost 2 bases, leaving 8 bases of the junction unmatched.